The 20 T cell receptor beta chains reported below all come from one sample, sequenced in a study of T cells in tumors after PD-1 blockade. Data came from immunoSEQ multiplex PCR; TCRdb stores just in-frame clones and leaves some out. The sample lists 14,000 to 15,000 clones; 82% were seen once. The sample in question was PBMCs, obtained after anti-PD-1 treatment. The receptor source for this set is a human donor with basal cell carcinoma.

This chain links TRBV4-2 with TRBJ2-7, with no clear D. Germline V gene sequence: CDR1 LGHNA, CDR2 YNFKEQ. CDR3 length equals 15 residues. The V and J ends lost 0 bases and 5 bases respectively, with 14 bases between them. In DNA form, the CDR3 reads TGTGCCAGCAGCCAAGATATGGATGCGGCGGACGAGCAGTACTTC. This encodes CASSQDMDAADEQYF.

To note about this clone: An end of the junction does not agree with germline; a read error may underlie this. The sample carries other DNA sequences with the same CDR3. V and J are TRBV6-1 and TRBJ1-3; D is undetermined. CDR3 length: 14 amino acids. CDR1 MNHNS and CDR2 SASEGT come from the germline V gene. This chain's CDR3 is CASSERKAGNTIYF. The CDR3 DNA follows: TGTGCTAGCAGTGAACGGAAGGCTGGAAACACCATATATTTT.

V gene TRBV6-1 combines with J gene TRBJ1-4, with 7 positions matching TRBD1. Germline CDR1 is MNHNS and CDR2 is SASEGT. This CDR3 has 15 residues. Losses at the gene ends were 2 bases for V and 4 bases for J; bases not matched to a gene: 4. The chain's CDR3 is CASSERGTDNEKLFF. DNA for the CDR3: TGTGCCAGCAGTGAACGGGGGACAGATAATGAAAAACTGTTTTTT.

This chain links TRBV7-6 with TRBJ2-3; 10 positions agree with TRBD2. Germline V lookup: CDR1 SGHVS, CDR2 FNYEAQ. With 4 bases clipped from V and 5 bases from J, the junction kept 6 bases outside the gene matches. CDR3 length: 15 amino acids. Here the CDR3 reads CASSSSGRALDTQYF. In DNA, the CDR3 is TGTGCCAGCAGCTCGAGCGGGAGGGCCCTAGATACGCAGTATTTT.

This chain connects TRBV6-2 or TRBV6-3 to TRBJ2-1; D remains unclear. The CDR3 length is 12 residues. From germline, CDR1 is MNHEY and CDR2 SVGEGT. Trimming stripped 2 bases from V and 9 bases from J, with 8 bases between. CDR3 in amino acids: CASSYGFLEQFF. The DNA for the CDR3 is TGTGCCAGCAGTTACGGCTTCCTTGAGCAGTTCTTC.

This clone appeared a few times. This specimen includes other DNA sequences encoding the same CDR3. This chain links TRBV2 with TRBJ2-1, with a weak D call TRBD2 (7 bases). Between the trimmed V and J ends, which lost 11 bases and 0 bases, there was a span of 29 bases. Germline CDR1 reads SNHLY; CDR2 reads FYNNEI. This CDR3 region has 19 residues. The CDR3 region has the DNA TGTGCCTGCTGTGAAGGGGGGGCGGGGGTGGGGAGCTCCTACAATGAGCAGTTCTTC. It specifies CACCEGGAGVGSSYNEQFF.

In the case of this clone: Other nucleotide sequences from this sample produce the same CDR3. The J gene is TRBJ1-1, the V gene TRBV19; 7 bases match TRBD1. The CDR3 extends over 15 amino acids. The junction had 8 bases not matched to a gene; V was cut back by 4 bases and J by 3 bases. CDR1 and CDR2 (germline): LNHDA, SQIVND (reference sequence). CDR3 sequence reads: CASSRRQGRDTEAFF. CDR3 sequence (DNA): TGTGCCAGTAGTAGGCGACAGGGAAGGGACACTGAAGCTTTCTTT.

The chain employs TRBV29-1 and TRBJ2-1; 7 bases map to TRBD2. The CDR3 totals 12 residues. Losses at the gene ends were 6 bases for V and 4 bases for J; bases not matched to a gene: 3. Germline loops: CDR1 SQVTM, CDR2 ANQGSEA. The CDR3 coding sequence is TGCAGCGTCATGGGGGGGTACAATGAGCAGTTCTTC. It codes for CSVMGGYNEQFF.

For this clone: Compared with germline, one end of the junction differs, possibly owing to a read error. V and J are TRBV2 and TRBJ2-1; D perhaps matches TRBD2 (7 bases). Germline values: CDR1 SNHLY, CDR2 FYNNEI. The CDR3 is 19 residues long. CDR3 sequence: CACSDGGAGVGSSYNEQFF. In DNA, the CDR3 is TGTGCCTGCAGTGATGGGGGGGCGGGGGTGGGGAGCTCCTACAATGAGCAGTTCTTC.

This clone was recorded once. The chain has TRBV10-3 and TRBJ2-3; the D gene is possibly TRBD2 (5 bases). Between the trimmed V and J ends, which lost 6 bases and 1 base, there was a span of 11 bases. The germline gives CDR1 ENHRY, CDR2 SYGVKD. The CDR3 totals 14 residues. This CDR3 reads CAISLGVGTDTQYF. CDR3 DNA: TGTGCCATCAGCTTGGGAGTAGGCACAGATACGCAGTATTTT.

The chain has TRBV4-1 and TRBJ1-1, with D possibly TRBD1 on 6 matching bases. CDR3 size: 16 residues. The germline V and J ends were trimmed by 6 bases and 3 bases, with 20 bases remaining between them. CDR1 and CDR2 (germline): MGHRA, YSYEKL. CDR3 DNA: TGCGCCAGCAGGGACATCCTCTCGGGACAACACACTGAAGCTTTCTTT. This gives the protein CASRDILSGQHTEAFF.

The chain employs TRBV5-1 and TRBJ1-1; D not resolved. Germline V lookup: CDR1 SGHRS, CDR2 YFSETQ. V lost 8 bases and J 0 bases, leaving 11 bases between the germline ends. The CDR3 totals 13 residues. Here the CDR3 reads CASRTAMNTEAFF. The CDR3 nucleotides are TGCGCCAGTAGGACGGCGATGAACACTGAAGCTTTCTTT. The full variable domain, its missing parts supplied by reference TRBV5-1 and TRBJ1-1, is KAGVTQTPRYLIKTRGQQVTLSCSPISGHRSVSWYQQTPGQGLQFLFEYFSETQRNKGNFPGRFSGRQFSNSRSEMNVSTLELGDSALYLCASRTAMNTEAFFGQGTRLTVV.

DNA of the CDR3: TGTGCCAGCAGTGGGGGGGCGGGAACTATATACAATGAGCAGTTCTTC. The encoded protein is CASSGGAGTIYNEQFF. The chain has TRBV25-1 and TRBJ2-1, with D perhaps being TRBD1 or TRBD2 (6 bases each). Germline CDR1 and CDR2: MGHDK and SYGVNS. The CDR3 totals 16 residues. V was trimmed by 4 bases and J by 4 bases, leaving 17 bases between them.

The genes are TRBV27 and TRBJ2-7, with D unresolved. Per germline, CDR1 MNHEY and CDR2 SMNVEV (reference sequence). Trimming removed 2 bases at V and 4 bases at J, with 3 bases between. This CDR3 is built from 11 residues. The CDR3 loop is CASSLGYEQYF. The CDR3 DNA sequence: TGTGCCAGCAGTTTAGGTTACGAGCAGTACTTC.

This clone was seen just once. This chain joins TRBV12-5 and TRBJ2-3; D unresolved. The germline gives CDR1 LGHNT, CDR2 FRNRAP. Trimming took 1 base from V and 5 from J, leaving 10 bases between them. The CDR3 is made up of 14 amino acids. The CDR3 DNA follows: TGTGCTAGTGGTTTGGGAATCCCCGGAGATACGCAGTATTTT. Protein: CASGLGIPGDTQYF.

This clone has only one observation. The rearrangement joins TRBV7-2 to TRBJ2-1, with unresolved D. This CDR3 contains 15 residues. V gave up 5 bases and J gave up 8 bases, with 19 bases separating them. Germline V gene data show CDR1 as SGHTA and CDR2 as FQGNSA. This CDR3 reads CASSPTPISSHEQFF. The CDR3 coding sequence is TGTGCCAGCAGCCCCACCCCTATAAGTTCCCATGAGCAGTTCTTC.

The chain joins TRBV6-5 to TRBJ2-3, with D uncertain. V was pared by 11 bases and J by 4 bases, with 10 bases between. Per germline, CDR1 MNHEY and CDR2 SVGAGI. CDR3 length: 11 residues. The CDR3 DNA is TGTGCCTGTCGGTCTCCAGATACGCAGTATTTT. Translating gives CACRSPDTQYF.

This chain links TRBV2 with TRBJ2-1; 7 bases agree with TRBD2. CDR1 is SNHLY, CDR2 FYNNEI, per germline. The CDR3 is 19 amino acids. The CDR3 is CPRCYGWAGEGSSYNEQFF. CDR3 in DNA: TGTCCCCGCTGTTACGGGTGGGCGGGGGAGGGGAGCTCCTACAATGAGCAGTTCTTC.

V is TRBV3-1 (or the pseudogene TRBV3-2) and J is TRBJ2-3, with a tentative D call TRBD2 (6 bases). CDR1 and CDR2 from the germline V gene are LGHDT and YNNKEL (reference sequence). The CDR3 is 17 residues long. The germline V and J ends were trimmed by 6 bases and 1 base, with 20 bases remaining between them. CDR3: CASSLQIGGGGTDTQYF. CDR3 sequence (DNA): TGTGCCAGCAGTCTCCAGATTGGGGGAGGAGGCACAGATACGCAGTATTTT.

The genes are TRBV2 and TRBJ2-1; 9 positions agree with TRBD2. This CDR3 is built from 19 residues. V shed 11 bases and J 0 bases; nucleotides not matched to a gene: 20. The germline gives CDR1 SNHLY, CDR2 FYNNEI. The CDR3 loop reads CARCEGGAREGSSYNEQFF. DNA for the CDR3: TGTGCCCGCTGTGAAGGGGGGGCGCGGGAGGGGAGCTCCTACAATGAGCAGTTCTTC.